The present TCR beta chain was sequenced within a study of cytomegalovirus exposure and HLA in healthy donors. Study findings and constraints: Reports indicated that the classifier achieved high specificity and sensitivity in diagnosing cytomegalovirus status.

The CDR3 contains 15 residues. V was pared by 3 bases and J by 6 bases, with 9 bases of the junction left unmatched. Germline V gene sequence: CDR1 MDHEN, CDR2 SYDVKM. Only in-frame clones appear in the TCRdb table, and some are missing; sequencing was by immunoSEQ multiplex PCR. The sample comprises 150,000 or so clones, roughly 87% of which are singletons, and about 10% rests with the top ten. This clone was detected a few times. Its antigen is undetermined. The clonotype originates from a woman between 18 and 29 years old in good health and CMV-seropositive. The sequenced sample was PBMCs. V and J are TRBV28 and TRBJ1-2, with 8 bases aligning to TRBD1. The CDR3 reads CASSFSTGQGDGYTF. The CDR3 nucleotides read TGTGCCAGCAGTTTCTCGACCGGACAGGGCGATGGCTACACCTTC.